The 28 T cell receptor beta chains in this list originate from one sample, sequenced in a study of blood T cell repertoires in COVID-19. Libraries were prepared by immunoSEQ multiplex PCR; TCRdb keeps only in-frame clonotypes and omits some of them. The table lists more than 65,000 clones, approximately 78% of them singletons. Sequenced: peripheral blood. The receptors derive from a woman aged 80 or over with acute or convalescent COVID-19.

V is TRBV4-1 and J is TRBJ1-4; TRBD1 matches at 9 bases. Germline CDR1 MGHRA, CDR2 YSYEKL. The CDR3 has 18 amino acids. With V trimmed by 2 bases and J by 0 bases, 7 bases remained unmatched. CDR3 protein: CASSQLGQGTATNEKLFF. DNA of the CDR3: TGCGCCAGCAGCCAACTGGGACAGGGCACTGCAACTAATGAAAAACTGTTTTTT.

This clone was detected a few times. V is TRBV5-4 and J is TRBJ2-5; 8 nucleotides line up with TRBD1. Germline assignment: CDR1 SGHNT and CDR2 YYREEE (reference sequence). This CDR3 is built from 16 residues. V shed 4 bases and J 5 bases; nucleotides not matched to a gene: 13. The CDR3 DNA reads TGTGCCAGCAGCAGGAGGCCGACAGGGGATACGGAGACCCAGTACTTC. As protein: CASSRRPTGDTETQYF.

CDR3 coding DNA: TGTGCCAGCAGCTCCCGCGGGGGCTTACGTGGACAGTTCTTC. Protein product: CASSSRGGLRGQFF. The rearrangement joins TRBV7-9 to TRBJ2-1, with a weak D call TRBD2 (7 bases). V was clipped by 4 bases and J by 13 bases, with 20 bases between them. This CDR3 has 14 amino acids. The germline V gene has CDR1 SEHNR and CDR2 FQNEAQ (reference sequence).

The rearrangement joins TRBV6-2 or TRBV6-3 to TRBJ1-1; no firm D call. The CDR3 has 14 residues. V lost 0 bases, J lost 1 base, and 6 bases lay in between. Germline V gene data show CDR1 as MNHEY and CDR2 as SVGEGT. CDR3 nucleotides: TGTGCCAGCAGTTACTCGGAGAAGAACACTGAAGCTTTCTTT. This translates into CASSYSEKNTEAFF.

The rearrangement joins TRBV6-5 to TRBJ2-5, with 7 bases lining up with TRBD1. The CDR3 runs 15 residues. The J segment lost 4 bases and the V segment lost 7 bases, leaving 12 bases of the junction unmatched. Germline V lookup: CDR1 MNHEY, CDR2 SVGAGI. The CDR3 here is CASTRQGTSRETQYF. The CDR3 DNA follows: TGTGCCAGCACCCGACAGGGAACCTCCAGAGAGACCCAGTACTTC.

This chain links TRBV9 with TRBJ1-1, with a possible D match to TRBD1 (6 bases). Looked up from germline, CDR1 is SGDLS and CDR2 is YYNGEE. The CDR3 loop spans 17 amino acids. The germline V and J ends were trimmed by 4 bases and 0 bases, with 19 bases remaining between them. CDR3 residues: CASSPRGSGAMNTEAFF. CDR3 bases: TGTGCCAGCAGCCCCAGGGGCAGTGGGGCAATGAACACTGAAGCTTTCTTT. The complete variable domain, with remaining parts taken from reference TRBV9 and TRBJ1-1, reads DSGVTQTPKHLITATGQRVTLRCSPRSGDLSVYWYQQSLDQGLQFLIQYYNGEERAKGNILERFSAQQFPDLHSELNLSSLELGDSALYFCASSPRGSGAMNTEAFFGQGTRLTVV.

The chain combines TRBV7-8 with TRBJ1-1; D possibly corresponds to TRBD1 (5 bases). This CDR3 is 14 amino acids long. CDR1 and CDR2 (germline): SGHVS, FQNEAQ. The germline V and J ends were trimmed by 4 bases and 0 bases, with 9 bases remaining between them. The CDR3 region is CASSSMTVNTEAFF. The CDR3 DNA reads as TGTGCCAGCAGCTCTATGACAGTGAACACTGAAGCTTTCTTT.

The rearrangement joins TRBV19 to TRBJ1-4; unclear D gene. Germline V gene data show CDR1 as LNHDA and CDR2 as SQIVND (reference sequence). The V and J ends lost 3 bases and 3 bases respectively, with 8 bases between them. This CDR3 spans 14 amino acids. Here the CDR3 reads CASSMMVANEKLFF. CDR3 coding DNA: TGTGCCAGTAGTATGATGGTAGCTAATGAAAAACTGTTTTTT. Combining the CDR3 with reference TRBV19 and TRBJ1-4 gives the whole variable domain DGGITQSPKYLFRKEGQNVTLSCEQNLNHDAMYWYRQDPGQGLRLIYYSQIVNDFQKGDIAEGYSVSREKKESFPLTVTSAQKNPTAFYLCASSMMVANEKLFFGSGTQLSVL.

This rearrangement joins TRBV20-1 to TRBJ2-5, with 7 bases that match TRBD1. Germline loops: CDR1 DFQATT, CDR2 SNEGSKA (reference sequence). The trim removed 3 bases at V and 2 bases at J, leaving 9 bases unmatched. This CDR3 comprises 15 residues. The CDR3 protein is CSASSFRTGQETQYF. The DNA of the CDR3 is TGCAGTGCTAGTTCTTTTAGGACAGGTCAAGAGACCCAGTACTTC.

CDR3 sequence: CSASRGGTNEKLFF. CDR3 in DNA: TGCAGTGCTAGTAGGGGAGGGACTAATGAAAAACTGTTTTTT. This rearrangement joins TRBV20-1 to TRBJ1-4, with D possibly being TRBD1 (5 bases). The CDR3 has 14 residues. Trimming shortened V by 3 bases and J by 2 bases, and 10 bases separated the two germline ends. The germline V gene has CDR1 DFQATT and CDR2 SNEGSKA (reference sequence).

The chain uses TRBV7-9 and TRBJ1-4, with 12 bases that match TRBD1. V shed 6 bases, J shed 6 bases, and the junction held 8 bases outside the gene matches. This CDR3 contains 16 residues. The V gene's germline CDR1 is SEHNR and CDR2 FQNEAQ (reference sequence). Written as DNA, the CDR3 is TGTGCCAGCAGTTTGGGACAGGGGGCCAGCTATGAAAAACTGTTTTTT. It specifies CASSLGQGASYEKLFF.

The table lists this clone with a count of one. The V and J genes are TRBV6-5 and TRBJ2-2; possibly TRBD1 for D (6 bases). CDR3 length equals 14 residues. V was shortened by 10 bases and J by 3 bases, with 15 bases between the two germline ends. CDR1 is MNHEY and CDR2 is SVGAGI in the germline V gene. This CDR3 is CATRGRQDTGELFF. The CDR3 DNA reads as TGTGCCACCCGCGGCCGACAGGACACCGGGGAGCTGTTTTTT.

This rearrangement joins TRBV11-2 to TRBJ2-7; D unclear. The germline V gene has CDR1 SGHAT and CDR2 FQNNGV. The CDR3 consists of 16 residues. Between the trimmed V and J ends, which lost 0 bases and 0 bases, there was a span of 12 bases. The CDR3 coding sequence is TGTGCCAGCAGCTTAGATCGCGCCGAAAGCTCCTACGAGCAGTACTTC. It encodes CASSLDRAESSYEQYF.

The chain links TRBV19 to TRBJ1-3, with D hard to call. CDR3 length equals 14 residues. CDR1 is LNHDA and CDR2 is SQIVND in the germline V gene (reference sequence). V was shortened by 5 bases and J by 0 bases, with 8 bases between the two germline ends. The CDR3 loop is CASSPQDSGNTIYF. The CDR3 nucleotides are TGTGCCAGTAGTCCCCAGGACTCTGGAAACACCATATATTTT.

This chain joins TRBV29-1 and TRBJ1-1, with TRBD1 matching over 7 bases. The CDR3 length is 15 residues. Germline V lookup: CDR1 SQVTM, CDR2 ANQGSEA. J was trimmed by 3 bases and V by 4 bases; bases with no gene match: 11. CDR3 region: CSVGFPTGRHTEAFF. The DNA for the CDR3 is TGCAGCGTTGGGTTCCCGACAGGGAGACACACTGAAGCTTTCTTT.

This clone was seen repeatedly, ten times or more. The chain links TRBV15 to TRBJ2-7; no reliable D call. Deletions cut 0 bases from V and 6 bases from J, with 15 bases between. Germline CDR1 and CDR2: LNHNV and YYDKDF (reference sequence). The CDR3 extends over 15 amino acids. CDR3 nucleotide sequence: TGTGCCACCAGCAGAGAGACGGGTCTCTTCTCCGAGCAGTACTTC. It yields the protein CATSRETGLFSEQYF. The complete variable domain, with remaining parts taken from reference TRBV15 and TRBJ2-7, reads DAMVIQNPRYQVTQFGKPVTLSCSQTLNHNVMYWYQQKSSQAPKLLFHYYDKDFNNEADTPDNFQSRRPNTSFCFLDIRSPGLGDTAMYLCATSRETGLFSEQYFGPGTRLTVT.

The chain combines TRBV9 with TRBJ2-5; 7 nucleotides line up with TRBD1. The CDR3 runs to 15 residues. The V gene's germline CDR1 is SGDLS and CDR2 YYNGEE. Trimming at V came to 4 bases and at J to 5 bases, leaving 11 bases not matched to a gene. CDR3 loop: CASSSGGWAGETQYF. The CDR3 DNA reads TGTGCCAGCAGCTCAGGGGGATGGGCCGGCGAGACCCAGTACTTC.

A few counts support this clone. This chain connects TRBV13 to TRBJ1-6; weak D call: TRBD1 (5 bases). CDR1 PRHDT and CDR2 FYEKMQ come from the germline V gene (reference sequence). V lost 3 bases and J 8 bases, leaving 14 bases between the germline ends. The CDR3 runs to 15 residues. Here the CDR3 reads CASSFRGYGDSPLHF. The CDR3 nucleotides are TGTGCCAGCAGCTTTAGGGGCTATGGTGATTCACCCCTCCACTTT.

The chain recombines TRBV20-1 with TRBJ2-2, with D perhaps matching TRBD1 (6 bases). This CDR3 has 15 amino acids. V was pared by 3 bases and J by 0 bases, with 11 bases between. CDR1 is DFQATT and CDR2 is SNEGSKA in the germline V gene (reference sequence). This chain's CDR3 is CSASHGQSNTGELFF. CDR3 coding DNA: TGCAGTGCTAGTCATGGACAGTCGAACACCGGGGAGCTGTTTTTT.

This chain connects TRBV6-2 or TRBV6-3 to TRBJ2-7; 7 bases line up with TRBD2. From germline, CDR1 is MNHEY and CDR2 SVGEGT. J lost 4 bases, V lost 4 bases, and 4 bases had no gene match. This CDR3 contains 13 residues. CDR3 in amino acids: CASSWGGKYEQYF. The DNA of the CDR3 is TGTGCCAGCAGTTGGGGGGGGAAGTACGAGCAGTACTTC.

The CDR3 nucleotides read TGCGCCAGCAGCCCCCGGACAGGGGACGGAAACACCATATATTTT. It yields the protein CASSPRTGDGNTIYF. V is TRBV5-1 and J is TRBJ1-3; 9 bases agree with TRBD1. Trimming removed 4 bases from V and 4 bases from J; junction bases left unmatched: 6. CDR1 SGHRS and CDR2 YFSETQ come from the germline V gene. The CDR3 has 15 residues.

The chain links TRBV5-4 to TRBJ1-1, with 7 positions matching TRBD1. The CDR3 sequence is 18 residues long. Germline lookup yields CDR1 SGHNT and CDR2 YYREEE (reference sequence). With V trimmed by 4 bases and J by 3 bases, 18 bases remained unmatched. The CDR3 reads CASSRRQGRGFEYTEAFF. CDR3 DNA: TGTGCCAGCAGCCGCCGACAGGGCAGGGGTTTTGAGTACACTGAAGCTTTCTTT.

The gene calls are TRBV6-2 or TRBV6-3 and TRBJ1-1; D unresolved. Trimming pared 2 bases from V and 3 bases from J, leaving 10 bases between. CDR3 length: 14 amino acids. Germline V gives CDR1 MNHEY, CDR2 SVGEGT. CDR3 nucleotide sequence: TGTGCCAGCAGTTACCGGGTGCGTGACACTGAAGCTTTCTTT. Translated: CASSYRVRDTEAFF.

CDR3 amino acids: CASSFRRDRGREQYF. The CDR3 nucleotides read TGTGCCAGCAGTTTCCGTCGGGACAGGGGAAGGGAGCAGTACTTC. The chain joins TRBV27 to TRBJ2-7; 10 nucleotides agree with TRBD1. This CDR3 contains 15 residues. Germline CDR1 reads MNHEY; CDR2 reads SMNVEV (reference sequence). The trim removed 3 bases at V and 7 bases at J, leaving 9 bases unmatched.

The chain couples TRBV6-4 to TRBJ2-1, with 9 bases fitting TRBD2. This CDR3 region has 14 residues. The V gene's germline CDR1 is MRHNA and CDR2 SNTAGT. The V gene end was trimmed by 5 bases and the J gene end by 7 bases; junction bases not matched to a gene: 6. This CDR3 reads CASSSGGSYNEQFF. DNA of the CDR3: TGTGCCAGCAGTAGCGGGGGGTCTTATAATGAGCAGTTCTTC.

The CDR3 DNA sequence: TGTGCCAGTAAAAAGCGGGAGAGCTTTGAGCAGTACTTC. Its protein is CASKKRESFEQYF. The chain joins TRBV19 to TRBJ2-7; 8 bases match TRBD2. Trimming took 7 bases from V and 7 from J; bases not matched to a gene: 9. The CDR3 is made up of 13 amino acids. Germline V gene sequence: CDR1 LNHDA, CDR2 SQIVND (reference sequence).

The chain has TRBV4-2 and TRBJ1-2, with D maybe TRBD1 (5 bases). The ends were cut back, 3 bases at V and 2 bases at J, with 25 bases in the middle. CDR1 and CDR2 (germline): LGHNA, YNFKEQ. The CDR3 is 19 residues long. In DNA, the CDR3 is TGTGCCAGCAGCCAGGGACTAGCGGGGGGTTCAAACGCCAACTATGGCTACACCTTC. This translates into CASSQGLAGGSNANYGYTF.

The sample holds one count of this clone. The V and J genes are TRBV5-1 and TRBJ2-5; 11 bases match TRBD2. The V gene's germline CDR1 is SGHRS and CDR2 YFSETQ. The length of the CDR3 is 17 residues. Unmatched junction bases numbered 5, after V lost 0 bases and J lost 1 base. The CDR3 DNA follows: TGCGCCAGCAGCTTGGCCGCGCTAGCGGGGGGCCAAGAGACCCAGTACTTC. As protein: CASSLAALAGGQETQYF. The full variable domain, completed using reference TRBV5-1 and TRBJ2-5, is KAGVTQTPRYLIKTRGQQVTLSCSPISGHRSVSWYQQTPGQGLQFLFEYFSETQRNKGNFPGRFSGRQFSNSRSEMNVSTLELGDSALYLCASSLAALAGGQETQYFGPGTRLLVL.